This T cell receptor beta chain was sequenced in a study of blood T cell repertoires in COVID-19. For the study at large: Specimens from acute and convalescent COVID-19 originated in the United States, Italy and Spain. T cells, B-cell-depleted T cells, or PBMCs provided the cDNA or gDNA that served as material.

Germline-derived CDR1 and CDR2 are SSHAT and FNYEAQ (reference sequence). The CDR3 runs to 18 residues. In the authors' methods: The assay estimated nucleated cells by amplifying reference gene primers. TCRdb's copy holds only in-frame clones and misses some; the assay was immunoSEQ multiplex PCR. The D gene and trimming were derived from the DNA, and the V and J assignments and clone size from that table. This table holds some 210,000 clones, 80% to 90% found once. A few counts support this clone. An end of the junction does not agree with germline; a read error may underlie this. The sample was peripheral blood. J is TRBJ2-7 and V is TRBV7-7, with D possibly matching TRBD2 (5 bases). This TCR derives from a man over 45 with active or convalescent COVID-19. CDR3 DNA: TGTGCTAGCAGCTTAGGACTTCCCGAAGGCACATCCTCCTACGAGCAGTACTTC. Residues: CASSLGLPEGTSSYEQYF.